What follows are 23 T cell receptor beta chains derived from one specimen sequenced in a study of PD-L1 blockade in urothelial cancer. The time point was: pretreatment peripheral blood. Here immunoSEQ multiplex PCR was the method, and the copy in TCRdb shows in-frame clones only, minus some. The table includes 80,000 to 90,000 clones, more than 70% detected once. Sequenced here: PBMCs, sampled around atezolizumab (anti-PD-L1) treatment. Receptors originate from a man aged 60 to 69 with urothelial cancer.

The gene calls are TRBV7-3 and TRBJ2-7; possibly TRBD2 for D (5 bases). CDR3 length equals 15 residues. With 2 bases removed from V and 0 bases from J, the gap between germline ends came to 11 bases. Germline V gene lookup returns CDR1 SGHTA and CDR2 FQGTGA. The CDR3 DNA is TGTGCCAGCAGCTTAGGTTCGGGGAACTCCTACGAGCAGTACTTC. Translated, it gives CASSLGSGNSYEQYF.

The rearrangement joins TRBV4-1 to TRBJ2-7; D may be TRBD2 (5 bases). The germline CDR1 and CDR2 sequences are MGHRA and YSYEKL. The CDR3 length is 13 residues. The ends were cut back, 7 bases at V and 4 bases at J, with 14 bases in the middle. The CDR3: CASKGMGRYEQYF. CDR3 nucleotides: TGCGCCAGCAAGGGCATGGGGAGATACGAGCAGTACTTC.

The CDR3 here is CASRQGLTGELFF. The CDR3 bases are TGTGCCAGTAGACAGGGTCTAACCGGGGAGCTGTTTTTT. This chain links TRBV19 with TRBJ2-2; tentatively, D is TRBD1 (6 bases). Trimming shortened V by 6 bases and J by 5 bases, and 10 bases separated the two germline ends. Germline lookup yields CDR1 LNHDA and CDR2 SQIVND (reference sequence). This CDR3 region has 13 residues. Full variable domain (missing parts from reference TRBV19 and TRBJ2-2): DGGITQSPKYLFRKEGQNVTLSCEQNLNHDAMYWYRQDPGQGLRLIYYSQIVNDFQKGDIAEGYSVSREKKESFPLTVTSAQKNPTAFYLCASRQGLTGELFFGEGSRLTVL.

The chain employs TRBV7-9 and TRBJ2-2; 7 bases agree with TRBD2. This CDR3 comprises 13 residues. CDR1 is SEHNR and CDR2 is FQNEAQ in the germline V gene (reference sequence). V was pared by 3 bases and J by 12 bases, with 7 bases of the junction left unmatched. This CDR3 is CASSLDLGGKLFF. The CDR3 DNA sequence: TGTGCCAGCAGCTTGGATTTGGGGGGGAAGCTGTTTTTT.

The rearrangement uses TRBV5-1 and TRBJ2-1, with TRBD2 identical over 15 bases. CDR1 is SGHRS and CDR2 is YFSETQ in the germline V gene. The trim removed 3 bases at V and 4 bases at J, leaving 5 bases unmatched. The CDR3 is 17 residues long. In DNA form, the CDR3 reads TGCGCCAGCAGCTCCCAAGGGACTAGCGGGGGGTACAATGAGCAGTTCTTC. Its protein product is CASSSQGTSGGYNEQFF.

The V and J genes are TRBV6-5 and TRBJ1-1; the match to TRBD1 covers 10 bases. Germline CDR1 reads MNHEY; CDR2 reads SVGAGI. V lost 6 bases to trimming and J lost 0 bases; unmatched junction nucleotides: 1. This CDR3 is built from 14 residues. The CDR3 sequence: CASRGQGMNTEAFF. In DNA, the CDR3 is TGTGCCAGCAGGGGACAGGGGATGAACACTGAAGCTTTCTTT.

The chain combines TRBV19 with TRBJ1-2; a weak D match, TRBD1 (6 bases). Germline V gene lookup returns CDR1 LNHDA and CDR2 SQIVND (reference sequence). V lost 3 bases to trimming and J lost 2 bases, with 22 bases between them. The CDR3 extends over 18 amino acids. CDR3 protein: CASSIYQLNQGLNYGYTF. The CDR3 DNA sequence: TGTGCCAGTAGTATCTACCAATTGAATCAGGGGTTGAACTATGGCTACACCTTC. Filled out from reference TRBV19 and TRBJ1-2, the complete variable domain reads DGGITQSPKYLFRKEGQNVTLSCEQNLNHDAMYWYRQDPGQGLRLIYYSQIVNDFQKGDIAEGYSVSREKKESFPLTVTSAQKNPTAFYLCASSIYQLNQGLNYGYTFGSGTRLTVV.

CDR3 nucleotide sequence: TGTGCCAGCAGCTTGGGGTGGAGCTCTGGAAACACCATATATTTT. Protein product: CASSLGWSSGNTIYF. The chain links TRBV5-6 to TRBJ1-3, with no clear D. Germline CDR1 is SGHDT and CDR2 is YYEEEE. This CDR3 spans 15 amino acids. The V end lost 0 bases, the J end lost 0 bases, and 7 bases lay between the germline ends.

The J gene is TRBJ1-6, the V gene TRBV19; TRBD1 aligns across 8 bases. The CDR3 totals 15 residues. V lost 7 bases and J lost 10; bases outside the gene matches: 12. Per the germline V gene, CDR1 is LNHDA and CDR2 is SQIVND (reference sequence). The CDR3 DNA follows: TGTGCCAGTACGGACAGGGAGGGACTCGGGTCACCCCTCCACTTT. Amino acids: CASTDREGLGSPLHF.

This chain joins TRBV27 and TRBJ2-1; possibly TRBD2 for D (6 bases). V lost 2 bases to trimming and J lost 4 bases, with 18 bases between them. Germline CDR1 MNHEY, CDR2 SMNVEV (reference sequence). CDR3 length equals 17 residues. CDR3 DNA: TGTGCCAGCAGTTTACCCTCACGCGCGGGATGGTACAATGAGCAGTTCTTC. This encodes CASSLPSRAGWYNEQFF.

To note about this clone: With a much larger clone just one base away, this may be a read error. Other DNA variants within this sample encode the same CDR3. The CDR3 reads CAWSTRAGFTDTQYF. The CDR3 DNA reads TGTGCCTGGAGTACCCGGGCAGGGTTCACAGATACGCAGTATTTT. The gene calls are TRBV30 and TRBJ2-3; perhaps TRBD1 as D (5 bases). V was shortened by 2 bases and J by 2 bases, with 14 bases between the two germline ends. This CDR3 spans 15 amino acids. Germline V gene sequence: CDR1 GTSNPN, CDR2 SVGIG (reference sequence). Full variable domain (rest looked up from reference TRBV30 and TRBJ2-3): SQTIHQWPATLVQPVGSPLSLECTVEGTSNPNLYWYRQAAGRGLQLLFYSVGIGQISSEVPQNLSASRPQDRQFILSSKKLLLSDSGFYLCAWSTRAGFTDTQYFGPGTRLTVL.

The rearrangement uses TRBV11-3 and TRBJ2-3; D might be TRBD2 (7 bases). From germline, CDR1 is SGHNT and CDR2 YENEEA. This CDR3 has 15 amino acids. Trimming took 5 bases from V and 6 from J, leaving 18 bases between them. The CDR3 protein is CASSRGGRFMDTQYF. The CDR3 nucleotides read TGTGCCAGCAGCAGGGGGGGCAGGTTTATGGATACGCAGTATTTT.

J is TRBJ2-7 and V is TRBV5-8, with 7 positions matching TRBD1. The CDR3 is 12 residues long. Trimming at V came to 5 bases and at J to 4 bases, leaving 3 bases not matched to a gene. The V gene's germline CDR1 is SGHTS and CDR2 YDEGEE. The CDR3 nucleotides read TGTGCCAGCAGGTGGACAGGTTACGAGCAGTACTTC. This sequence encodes CASRWTGYEQYF.

CDR3: CASSQTGTRGETQYF. CDR3 DNA sequence: TGCGCCAGCAGCCAAACCGGGACTAGGGGAGAGACCCAGTACTTC. The rearrangement joins TRBV4-1 to TRBJ2-5; 8 bases match TRBD2. Germline assignment: CDR1 MGHRA and CDR2 YSYEKL. The CDR3 extends over 15 amino acids. J was trimmed by 4 bases and V by 2 bases; bases with no gene match: 6.

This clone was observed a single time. The CDR3 region has the DNA TGTGCCAGCAGCCAAGAACAAAAGCAGTTCTTC. The encoded protein is CASSQEQKQFF. The chain is built from TRBV4-2 and TRBJ2-1; no clear D. Trimming removed 0 bases from V and 11 bases from J, with 5 bases in between. Per the germline V gene, CDR1 is LGHNA and CDR2 is YNFKEQ. The CDR3 length is 11 residues.

This CDR3 reads CASSLTSGSPTGELFF. The CDR3 DNA reads as TGTGCCAGCAGCTTAACTAGCGGGAGTCCGACCGGGGAGCTGTTTTTT. V and J are TRBV7-2 and TRBJ2-2; 11 nucleotides line up with TRBD2. This CDR3 region has 16 residues. The V gene's germline CDR1 is SGHTA and CDR2 FQGNSA. With 2 bases clipped from V and 5 bases from J, the junction kept 4 bases outside the gene matches.

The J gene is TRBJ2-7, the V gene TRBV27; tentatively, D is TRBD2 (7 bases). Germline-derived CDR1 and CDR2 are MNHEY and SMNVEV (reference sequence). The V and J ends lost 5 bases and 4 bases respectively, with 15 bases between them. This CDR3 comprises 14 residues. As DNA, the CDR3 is TGTGCCAGCAGTCCTGGGGGGGGCACATACGAGCAGTACTTC. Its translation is CASSPGGGTYEQYF.

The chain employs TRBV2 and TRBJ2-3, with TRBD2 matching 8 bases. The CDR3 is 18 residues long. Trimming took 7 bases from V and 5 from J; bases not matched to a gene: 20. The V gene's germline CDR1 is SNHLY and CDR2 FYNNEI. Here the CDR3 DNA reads TGTGCCAGCACGAAGGGGGGGTACGCGGGGGGTACTAAAGATACGCAGTATTTT. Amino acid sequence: CASTKGGYAGGTKDTQYF. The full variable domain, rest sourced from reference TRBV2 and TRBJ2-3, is EPEVTQTPSHQVTQMGQEVILRCVPISNHLYFYWYRQILGQKVEFLVSFYNNEISEKSEIFDDQFSVERPDGSNFTLKIRSTKLEDSAMYFCASTKGGYAGGTKDTQYFGPGTRLTVL.

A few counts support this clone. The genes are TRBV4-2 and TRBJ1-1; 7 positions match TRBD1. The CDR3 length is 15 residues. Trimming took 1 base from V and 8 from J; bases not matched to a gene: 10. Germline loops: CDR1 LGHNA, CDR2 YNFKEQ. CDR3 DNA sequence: TGTGCCAGCAGCCAAGGAGAGACAGGGAGAAGAGAAGCTTTCTTT. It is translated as CASSQGETGRREAFF.

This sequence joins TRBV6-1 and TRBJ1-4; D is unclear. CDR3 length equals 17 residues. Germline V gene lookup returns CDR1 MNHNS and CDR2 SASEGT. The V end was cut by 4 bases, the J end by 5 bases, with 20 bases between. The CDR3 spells CASSGPEFSRLNEKLFF. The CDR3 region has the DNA TGTGCCAGCAGTGGGCCGGAGTTCTCGCGGTTAAATGAAAAACTGTTTTTT.

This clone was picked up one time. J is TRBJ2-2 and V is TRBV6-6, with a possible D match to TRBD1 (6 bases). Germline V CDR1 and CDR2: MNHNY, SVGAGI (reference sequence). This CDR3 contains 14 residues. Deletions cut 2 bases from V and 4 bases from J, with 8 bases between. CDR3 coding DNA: TGTGCCAGCAGTTACATGGACAGCACCGGGGAGCTGTTTTTT. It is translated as CASSYMDSTGELFF.

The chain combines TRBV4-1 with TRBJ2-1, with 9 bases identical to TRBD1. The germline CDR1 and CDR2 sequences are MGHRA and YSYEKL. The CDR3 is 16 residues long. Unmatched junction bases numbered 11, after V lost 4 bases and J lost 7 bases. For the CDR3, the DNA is TGCGCCAGCAGCCGTATCTCGGGACAGGGTAGGAATGAGCAGTTCTTC. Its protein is CASSRISGQGRNEQFF.

CDR3 sequence: CASSIPASSYEQYF. The CDR3 region has the DNA TGTGCCAGCAGCATCCCCGCTAGCTCCTACGAGCAGTACTTC. The chain has TRBV7-9 and TRBJ2-7; D ambiguous. CDR1 is SEHNR, CDR2 FQNEAQ, per germline (reference sequence). This CDR3 comprises 14 residues. V was cut by 5 bases and J by 0 bases, with 11 bases left in between. Supplemented by reference TRBV7-9 and TRBJ2-7, the full variable domain reads DTGVSQNPRHKITKRGQNVTFRCDPISEHNRLYWYRQTLGQGPEFLTYFQNEAQLEKSRLLSDRFSAERPKGSFSTLEIQRTEQGDSAMYLCASSIPASSYEQYFGPGTRLTVT.